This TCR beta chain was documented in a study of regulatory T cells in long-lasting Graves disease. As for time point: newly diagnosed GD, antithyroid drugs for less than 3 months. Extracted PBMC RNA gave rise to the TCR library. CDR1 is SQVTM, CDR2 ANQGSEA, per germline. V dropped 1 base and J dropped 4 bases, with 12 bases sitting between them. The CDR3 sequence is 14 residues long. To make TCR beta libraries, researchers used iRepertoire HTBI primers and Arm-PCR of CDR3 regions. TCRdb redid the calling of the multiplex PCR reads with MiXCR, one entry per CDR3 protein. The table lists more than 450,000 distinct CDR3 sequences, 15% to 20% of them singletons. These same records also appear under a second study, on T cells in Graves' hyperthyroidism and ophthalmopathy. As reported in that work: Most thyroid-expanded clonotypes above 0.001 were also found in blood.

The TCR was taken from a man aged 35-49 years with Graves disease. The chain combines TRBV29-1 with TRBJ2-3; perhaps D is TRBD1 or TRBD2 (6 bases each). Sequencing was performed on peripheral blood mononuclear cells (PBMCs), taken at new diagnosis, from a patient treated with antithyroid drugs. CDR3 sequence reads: CSVEGGASADTQYF. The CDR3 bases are TGCAGCGTTGAAGGGGGGGCTAGCGCAGATACGCAGTATTTT.